This record looks at one T cell receptor beta chain sequence and its context. This sample is drawn from a study of regulatory dendritic cells for organ transplantation. Only in-frame clones appear in the TCRdb table, and some are missing; sequencing was by immunoSEQ multiplex PCR. This sample carries under 50,000 clones, around nine tenths of them seen once, and the ten largest clones take over 0.1%. The CDR3 is made up of 14 amino acids. Germline V gene sequence: CDR1 LGHNA, CDR2 YSLEER. V was cut by 3 bases and J by 2 bases, with 9 bases left in between. Memory T cells were CD45RO+, naive were CD45RA+, sorted by FACS.

This sequence originates from a human donor in good health. The V call is TRBV4-3, the J call TRBJ2-3; possibly TRBD2 for D (6 bases). Sequenced material: naive CD8+ T cells from blood. Subset meaning: CD45RA+ naive T cells. In nucleotides, the CDR3 is TGCGCCAGCAGCCACGGGACTCTCACAGATACGCAGTATTTT. Amino acids: CASSHGTLTDTQYF.